Listed below are T cell receptor beta chains from one sample, sequenced in a study of long-term antiretroviral therapy in people with HIV. The table came from immunoSEQ multiplex PCR; TCRdb's copy has only in-frame clones and leaves some out. The table shows 40,000 to 60,000 clones, with approximately 79% occurring only once. The sequencing used unsorted PBMCs, collected 0.8 years after starting antiretroviral therapy. All receptors derive from a woman in her late teens or twenties with HIV. Both conserved end residues are part of each CDR3. D genes are given only for firm matches. Size tells how often a clone was seen (once, few, many) or the class of an expanded clone, and some rows leave it out.

TRBD1	NA	TRBV5-1	TRBJ2-7	TGCGCCAGCAGCCTGGTTTGGGACAGGGGGACCTACGAGCAGTACTTC	CASSLVWDRGTYEQYF
TRBD1	NA	TRBV7-9	TRBJ2-6	TGTGCCAGCAGCTTAGAAGGACAGGCATACTCTGGGGCCAACGTCCTGACTTTC	CASSLEGQAYSGANVLTF
TRBD2	once	TRBV5-1	TRBJ2-1	TGCGCCAGCAGCTTACGGGAGGGTCGCTACAATGAGCAGTTCTTC	CASSLREGRYNEQFF
NA	NA	TRBV11-3	TRBJ2-1	TGTGCCAGCAGCCTCCGGGATGAGCAGTTCTTC	CASSLRDEQFF
NA	few	TRBV7-9	TRBJ2-3	TGTGCCAGCAGCTTAGGGTCAGCGGTCTCGTTCACAGATACGCAGTATTTT	CASSLGSAVSFTDTQYF
NA	NA	TRBV9	TRBJ2-1	TGTGCCAGCAGCGCCGAGGGCGGCCTCAATGAGCAGTTCTTC	CASSAEGGLNEQFF
NA	NA	TRBV2	TRBJ2-7	TGTGCCAGCAGTGAAGGTGTGGGACCCCTGGAGCAGTACTTC	CASSEGVGPLEQYF
NA	NA	TRBV5-1	TRBJ1-3	TGCGCCAGCAGCTTATCAGAATCTGGAAACACCATATATTTT	CASSLSESGNTIYF
NA	NA	TRBV19	TRBJ2-2	TGTGCCAGTACCACTCTCCCCGGATCCCGGGGCTACACCGGGGAGCTGTTTTTT	CASTTLPGSRGYTGELFF
NA	NA	TRBV9	TRBJ2-7	TGTGCCAGCAGCGGCGGGACGTCGGAGCAGTACTTC	CASSGGTSEQYF
NA	NA	TRBV28	TRBJ2-5	TGTGCCAGCAGTGGGATGGGGGGGGGACAGATGGACCAAGAGACCCAGTACTTC	CASSGMGGGQMDQETQYF
NA	NA	TRBV9	TRBJ2-7	TGTGCCAGCACACAAACAGGAACCTCCTACGAGCAGTACTTC	CASTQTGTSYEQYF
NA	NA	TRBV5-1	TRBJ1-2	TGCGCCAGCAGCTTGGGGGACGGGGGACTCCCAAACTATGGCTACACCTTC	CASSLGDGGLPNYGYTF
NA	once	TRBV6-9	TRBJ2-5	TGTGCCAGCATTTACAGCCAAGAGACCCAGTACTTC	CASIYSQETQYF
NA	NA	TRBV7-3	TRBJ2-7	TGTGCCAGCAGGCTAGCGAGGGGCTCCTACGAGCAGTACTTC	CASRLARGSYEQYF
TRBD1	NA	TRBV27	TRBJ2-7	TGTGCCAGCAGTTTTGGGACAGGTTTGTACGAGCAGTACTTC	CASSFGTGLYEQYF
TRBD2	NA	TRBV9	TRBJ2-1	TGTGCCAGCAGCGCCAAACTAGCGGGTTGGGGCGCGCAGTTCTTC	CASSAKLAGWGAQFF
TRBD1	NA	TRBV28	TRBJ2-5	TGTGCCAGCAGTTTGCCGGGACAGGGGGTAGAGACCCAGTACTTC	CASSLPGQGVETQYF
TRBD1	NA	TRBV28	TRBJ2-2	TGTGCCAGCAGTACGATATACAGGGGGCGATTGGGGGAGCTGTTTTTT	CASSTIYRGRLGELFF
TRBD1	NA	TRBV6-5	TRBJ2-3	TGTGCCAGCAGTTTGACAGGGGTAGGCACGCAGTATTTT	CASSLTGVGTQYF
TRBD1	once	TRBV27	TRBJ2-3	TGTGCCAGCAGTTTAAGGACAGGGGGCACAGATACGCAGTATTTT	CASSLRTGGTDTQYF
TRBD1	NA	TRBV25-1	TRBJ1-2	TGTGCCAGCAGTGAAGTGGGGGACAGGTTTCGGTTATATGGCTACACCTTC	CASSEVGDRFRLYGYTF
NA	NA	TRBV5-6	TRBJ2-6	TGTGCCAGCAGCTTTACAGGGAACGGGGCCAACGTCCTGACTTTC	CASSFTGNGANVLTF